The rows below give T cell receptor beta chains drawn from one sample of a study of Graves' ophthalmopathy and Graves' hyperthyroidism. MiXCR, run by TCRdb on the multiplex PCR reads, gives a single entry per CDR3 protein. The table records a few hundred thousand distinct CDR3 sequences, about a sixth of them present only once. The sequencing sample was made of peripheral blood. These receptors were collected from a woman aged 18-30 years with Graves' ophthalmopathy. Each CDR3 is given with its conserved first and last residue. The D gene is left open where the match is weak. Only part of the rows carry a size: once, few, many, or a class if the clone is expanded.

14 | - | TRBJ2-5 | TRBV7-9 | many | TGTGCCAGCAGCTCGCAGGGGTTACAAGAGACCCAGTACTTC | CASSSQGLQETQYF
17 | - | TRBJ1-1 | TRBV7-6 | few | TGTGCCAGCAGCTCGTGGGGGGGGAGAATTATGAACACTGAAGCTTTCTTT | CASSSWGGRIMNTEAFF
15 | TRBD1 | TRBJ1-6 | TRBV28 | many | TGTGCCAGCAGTTACCAACAGGGGAACGGTTCACCCCTCCACTTT | CASSYQQGNGSPLHF
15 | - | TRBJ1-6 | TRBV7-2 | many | TGTGCCAGCAGCTTAATGGGACGGTCAAGGGCACCCCTCCACTTT | CASSLMGRSRAPLHF
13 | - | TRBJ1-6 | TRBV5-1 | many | TGCGCCAGCAGCTTGGGTCGGAGTATTCCCCTCCACTTT | CASSLGRSIPLHF
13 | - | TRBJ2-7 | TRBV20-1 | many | TGCAGTGCTAGCCCCTATTACTCCTACGAGCAGTACTTC | CSASPYYSYEQYF
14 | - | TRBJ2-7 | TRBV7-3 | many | TGTGCCAGCAGCTACGACAGAACTTCCTACGAGCAGTACTTC | CASSYDRTSYEQYF
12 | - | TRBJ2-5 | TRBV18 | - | TGTGCCAGCTCGGCGGGTACGGAGACCCAGTACTTC | CASSAGTETQYF
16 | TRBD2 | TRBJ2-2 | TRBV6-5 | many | TGTGCCAGCAGTTATGGGAGAGGTGCGGGAGAAGGGGAGCTGTTTTTT | CASSYGRGAGEGELFF
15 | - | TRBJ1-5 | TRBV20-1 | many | TGCAGTGCTAGATCCGGGCACAATAGCAATCAGCCCCAGCATTTT | CSARSGHNSNQPQHF
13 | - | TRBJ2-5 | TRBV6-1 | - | TGTGCCAGCAGTGAACGGACTTTCTTGGCCCAGTACTTC | CASSERTFLAQYF
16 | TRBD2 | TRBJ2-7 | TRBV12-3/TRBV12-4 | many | TGTGCCAGCAGCCGGGTGGGGGCGGGAGGTCACTACGAGCAGTACTTC | CASSRVGAGGHYEQYF
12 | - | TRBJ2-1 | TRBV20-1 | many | TGCAGTGCCTCGTGGAGGCTGAATGAGCAGTTCTTC | CSASWRLNEQFF
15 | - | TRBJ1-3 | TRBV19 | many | TGTGCCAGTAGTTCTGCCGGGGCCTCTGGAAACACCATATATTTT | CASSSAGASGNTIYF
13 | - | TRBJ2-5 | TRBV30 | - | TGTGCCTGGAGTATGGGGGGCCAAGAGACCCAGTACTTC | CAWSMGGQETQYF
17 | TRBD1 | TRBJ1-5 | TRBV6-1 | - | TGTGCCAGCAGACTCCGGGCAGGGACAGGGTCGGATCAGCCCCAGCATTTT | CASRLRAGTGSDQPQHF
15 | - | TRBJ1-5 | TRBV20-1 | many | TGCAGTGCTAGAGACGGGGACCATAGCAATCAGCCCCAGCATTTT | CSARDGDHSNQPQHF
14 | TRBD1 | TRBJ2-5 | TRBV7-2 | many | TGTGCCAGCAGCCCGGGACAGCCCCAAGAGACCCAGTACTTC | CASSPGQPQETQYF
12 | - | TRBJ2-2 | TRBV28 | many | TGTGCCAGCAGTTTATCCCACCGGGAGCTGTTTTTT | CASSLSHRELFF
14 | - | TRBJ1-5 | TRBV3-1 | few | TGTGCCAGCAGCCCCGAGGAGGGGACCGCGCCCCAGCATTTT | CASSPEEGTAPQHF
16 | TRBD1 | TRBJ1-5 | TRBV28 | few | TGTGCCAGCAGTGTAGCCCGACTACAGGGGGGTCAGCCCCAGCATTTT | CASSVARLQGGQPQHF
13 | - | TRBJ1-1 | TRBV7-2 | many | TGTGCCAGCAGTTCGAATGCGAACACTGAAGCTTTCTTT | CASSSNANTEAFF
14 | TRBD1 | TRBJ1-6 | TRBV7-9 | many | TGTGCCAGCAGCTTAGAGGGACAGAATTCACCCCTCCACTTT | CASSLEGQNSPLHF
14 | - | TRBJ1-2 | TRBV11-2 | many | TGTGCCAGCAGCTTAGTCGCCCGTCGCGCTTTCTACACCTTC | CASSLVARRAFYTF
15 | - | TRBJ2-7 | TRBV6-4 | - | TGTGCCAGCAGTGAAGAGGAGCTAGGATCCTACGAGCAGTACTTC | CASSEEELGSYEQYF
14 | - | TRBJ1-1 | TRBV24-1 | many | TGTGCCACCAGTGGACTAGGGGAGTCGACTGAAGCTTTCTTT | CATSGLGESTEAFF
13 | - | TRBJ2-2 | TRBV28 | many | TGTGCCAGCATCGGCGGGGACACCGGGGAGCTGTTTTTT | CASIGGDTGELFF
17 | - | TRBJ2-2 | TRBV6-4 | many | TGTGCCAGCAGTAGGGACTTCGTAGCAGGGGGCACCGGGGAGCTGTTTTTT | CASSRDFVAGGTGELFF
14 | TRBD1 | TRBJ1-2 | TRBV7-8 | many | TGTGCCAGCAGCCCTTTTACAGGGGACTATGGCTACACCTTC | CASSPFTGDYGYTF
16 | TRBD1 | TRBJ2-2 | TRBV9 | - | TGTGCCAGCAGCCCTCGACAGGGATTGAGTAGCGGGGAGCTGTTTTTT | CASSPRQGLSSGELFF
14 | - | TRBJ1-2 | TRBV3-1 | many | TGTGCCAGCAGCCAGGAGGCCCTGCCCTATGGCTACACCTTC | CASSQEALPYGYTF
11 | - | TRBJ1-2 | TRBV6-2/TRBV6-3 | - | TGTGCCAGCAGCCACGACGATGGCTACACCTTC | CASSHDDGYTF
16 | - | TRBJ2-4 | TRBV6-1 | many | TGTGCCAGCAGTGAATTTGTGCTCGGACTCTCCAACATTCAGTACTTC | CASSEFVLGLSNIQYF
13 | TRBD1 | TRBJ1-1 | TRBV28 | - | TGTGCCAGCAGTTCCGGGACAGGTAGCAGTGCTTTCTTT | CASSSGTGSSAFF
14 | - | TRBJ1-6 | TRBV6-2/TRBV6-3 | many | TGTGCCAGCACATGGGCTGGAGAGAATTCACCCCTCCACTTT | CASTWAGENSPLHF
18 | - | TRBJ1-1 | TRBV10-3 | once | TGTGCCATCAGTGTGGGTAGGAGCACAGTGGGGACGAACACTGAAGCTTTCTTT | CAISVGRSTVGTNTEAFF
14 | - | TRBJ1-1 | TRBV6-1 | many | TGTGCCAGCAGTCCTCTGGGGGTCCCCACTGAAGCTTTCTTT | CASSPLGVPTEAFF
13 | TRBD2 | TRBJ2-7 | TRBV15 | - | TGTGCCACCAGCTCGGGAGGGCCCTACGAGCAGTACTTC | CATSSGGPYEQYF
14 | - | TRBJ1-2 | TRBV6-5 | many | TGTGCCAGCAGACCCCGGGGGGGAAACTATGGCTACACCTTC | CASRPRGGNYGYTF
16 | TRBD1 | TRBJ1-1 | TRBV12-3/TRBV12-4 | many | TGTGCCAGCAGACCCTCCCGGGACAGGGGCAACACTGAAGCTTTCTTT | CASRPSRDRGNTEAFF
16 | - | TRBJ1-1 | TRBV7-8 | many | TGTGCCAGCAGCTTAGCGCTAAAGGCGGGGGCCCTTGAAGCTTTCTTT | CASSLALKAGALEAFF